One and the same sample provided the 16 T cell receptor beta chains below, sequenced in a study of T cells after yellow fever vaccination. One entry per CDR3 protein results from TCRdb running MiXCR on the 5' RACE reads. The sample carries around 310,000 distinct CDR3 sequences, 3.5% to 4.5% recorded once. Sample: PBMCs, taken 5 days after the yellow fever booster vaccination. Receptors originate from a man aged 18 to 29 who received the YFV17D yellow fever vaccine.

There are a few counts of this clonotype. This chain links TRBV10-3 with TRBJ1-1; 12 bases match TRBD1. V gave up 7 bases and J gave up 0 bases; unmatched junction bases: 3. CDR3 length: 15 amino acids. Germline CDR1 is ENHRY and CDR2 is SYGVKD. CDR3 region: CAITGDRGLNTEAFF. DNA of the CDR3: TGTGCCATCACTGGGGACAGGGGGCTGAACACTGAAGCTTTCTTT.

In this sample, this clonotype turned up a few times. This chain connects TRBV5-1 to TRBJ1-6, with D uncertain. Per germline, CDR1 SGHRS and CDR2 YFSETQ. The length of the CDR3 is 13 residues. Trimming stripped 4 bases from V and 15 bases from J, with 17 bases between. The CDR3 nucleotides read TGCGCCAGCAGCGCCCGGGAGGCGCTAGACCTCCACTTT. This translates into CASSAREALDLHF.

The gene calls are TRBV4-1 and TRBJ1-1, with D possibly being TRBD1 (5 bases). CDR1 MGHRA and CDR2 YSYEKL come from the germline V gene. The CDR3 is 13 residues long. The V end lost 2 bases, the J end lost 4 bases, and 8 bases lay between the germline ends. CDR3 sequence reads: CASSQPGVTEAFF. CDR3 nucleotides: TGCGCCAGCAGCCAACCGGGGGTCACTGAAGCTTTCTTT.

DNA of the CDR3: TGTGCCAGCAGTTACATAGACAGGTCCCAAGAGACCCAGTACTTC. Translating gives CASSYIDRSQETQYF. The genes are TRBV6-5 and TRBJ2-5; D is perhaps TRBD1 (6 bases). The CDR3 covers 15 residues. From germline, CDR1 is MNHEY and CDR2 SVGAGI. Between the trimmed V and J ends, which lost 2 bases and 1 base, there was a span of 11 bases.

This clonotype was counted only a few times. CDR3 DNA: TGTGCCATCAGTGAAAATCCAAGGGGTAGCAATCAGCCCCAGCATTTT. Protein sequence: CAISENPRGSNQPQHF. The chain employs TRBV10-3 and TRBJ1-5; tentative D call: TRBD1 (5 bases). V was clipped by 3 bases and J by 0 bases, with 12 bases between them. Germline V CDR1 and CDR2: ENHRY, SYGVKD. CDR3 length: 16 amino acids.

The chain uses TRBV5-1 and TRBJ1-1; a weak D match, TRBD1 (6 bases). Trimming took 2 bases from V and 3 from J, leaving 14 bases between them. CDR1 is SGHRS and CDR2 is YFSETQ in the germline V gene. The CDR3 has 15 amino acids. DNA for the CDR3: TGCGCCAGCAGCTTACGTGGGGGCGAGGACACTGAAGCTTTCTTT. Protein product: CASSLRGGEDTEAFF. The entire variable domain, with the rest obtained from reference TRBV5-1 and TRBJ1-1, is as follows: KAGVTQTPRYLIKTRGQQVTLSCSPISGHRSVSWYQQTPGQGLQFLFEYFSETQRNKGNFPGRFSGRQFSNSRSEMNVSTLELGDSALYLCASSLRGGEDTEAFFGQGTRLTVV.

The chain uses TRBV18 and TRBJ2-2; unclear D gene. The CDR3 has 14 residues. Trimming removed 6 bases from V and 5 bases from J, with 13 bases in between. Germline V gene data show CDR1 as KGHSH and CDR2 as LQKENI. CDR3 coding DNA: TGTGCCAGCTCTACAACGGAAGGGACCGGGGAGCTGTTTTTT. Translated: CASSTTEGTGELFF.

This clonotype appeared a few times. V gene TRBV4-2 combines with J gene TRBJ2-1; 7 nucleotides align to TRBD2. Trimming removed 0 bases from V and 2 bases from J; junction bases left unmatched: 7. This CDR3 has 17 amino acids. CDR1 is LGHNA and CDR2 is YNFKEQ in the germline V gene. CDR3 coding DNA: TGTGCCAGCAGCCAAGATGGGGGGGGGAGCCCCTACAATGAGCAGTTCTTC. It is translated as CASSQDGGGSPYNEQFF.

In this sample, this clonotype turned up a few times. The rearrangement joins TRBV5-4 to TRBJ2-4; TRBD2 matches 8 bases. The CDR3 contains 14 residues. Trimming took 3 bases from V and 5 from J; bases not matched to a gene: 4. The germline V gene encodes CDR1 SGHNT and CDR2 YYREEE (reference sequence). CDR3 sequence reads: CASSSPGLENIQYF. As DNA, the CDR3 is TGTGCCAGCAGCTCACCGGGACTAGAAAACATTCAGTACTTC.

This clonotype was seen only a few times. This chain joins TRBV19 and TRBJ2-3; TRBD2 matches at 11 bases. This CDR3 is built from 15 residues. V lost 11 bases, J lost 1 base, and 8 bases stayed unmatched. CDR1 LNHDA and CDR2 SQIVND come from the germline V gene (reference sequence). The CDR3: CAPRTSGSCTDTQYF. In DNA, the CDR3 is TGTGCCCCACGGACTAGCGGGTCTTGCACAGATACGCAGTATTTT.

This clonotype was observed a few times. The gene calls are TRBV7-2 and TRBJ1-2; the match to TRBD1 covers 9 bases. Germline V gene sequence: CDR1 SGHTA, CDR2 FQGNSA. With 0 bases clipped from V and 8 bases from J, the junction kept 10 bases outside the gene matches. The CDR3 runs 16 residues. The CDR3 loop is CASSLAFGTGLGGYTF. The CDR3 nucleotides read TGTGCCAGCAGCTTAGCATTTGGGACAGGGCTGGGGGGCTACACCTTC.

The chain uses TRBV24-1 and TRBJ2-1, with 7 bases matching TRBD2. CDR3 size: 16 residues. The J segment lost 2 bases and the V segment lost 4 bases, leaving 7 bases of the junction unmatched. Germline loops: CDR1 KGHDR, CDR2 SFDVKD. CDR3 nucleotides: TGTGCCACCAGTGAATTGGGGGGGTTCACCTACAATGAGCAGTTCTTC. Translated: CATSELGGFTYNEQFF.

The J gene is TRBJ1-2, the V gene TRBV12-3 or TRBV12-4; D might be TRBD1 (5 bases). The CDR3 contains 13 residues. V gave up 6 bases and J gave up 8 bases, with 16 bases separating them. CDR3 protein: CASSPGRFLGYTF. The CDR3 DNA is TGTGCCAGCAGCCCGGGACGGTTTTTGGGCTACACCTTC.

Ten or more counts support this clonotype. The chain uses TRBV4-1 and TRBJ2-6; 9 nucleotides match TRBD1. Losses at the gene ends were 5 bases for V and 4 bases for J; bases not matched to a gene: 6. The CDR3 totals 16 residues. Per germline, CDR1 MGHRA and CDR2 YSYEKL. The CDR3 coding sequence is TGCGCCAGCAGCGACGGACAGGGGCCGGGGGCCAACGTCCTGACTTTC. Translating gives CASSDGQGPGANVLTF.

This clonotype has just a few counts. The chain combines TRBV7-8 with TRBJ2-1; tentatively, D is TRBD2 (6 bases). Trimming took off 5 bases at V and 4 bases at J, with 12 bases between the two ends. Germline CDR1 and CDR2: SGHVS and FQNEAQ. CDR3 length: 14 amino acids. DNA for the CDR3: TGTGCCAGCAGCGGAGGGGCAGAGTACAATGAGCAGTTCTTC. It specifies CASSGGAEYNEQFF.

In its sample, this clonotype was seen many times. CDR3 sequence (DNA): TGTGCCAGCTCACGAGGGCTAGCTAGCACAGATACGCAGTATTTT. Amino acid sequence: CASSRGLASTDTQYF. This chain connects TRBV18 to TRBJ2-3; tentatively, D is TRBD2 (5 bases). Trimming removed 4 bases at V and 0 bases at J, with 11 bases between. Germline V gives CDR1 KGHSH, CDR2 LQKENI. The CDR3 has 15 residues.